This record concerns one T cell receptor beta chain sequence. What it binds is unknown. The data belong to a study of shared clonotypes between healthy human individuals. Findings of the study overall: Estimated clonotype richness was generally higher in naive than memory subsets.

The repertoire was sequenced with immunoSEQ multiplex PCR; TCRdb's copy has only in-frame clones and lacks some. Of 1,500,000 or so clones in the sample, approximately 98.5% were seen once. The CDR3 totals 13 residues. Germline-derived CDR1 and CDR2 are SGHRS and YFSETQ. V was trimmed by 0 bases and J by 4 bases, leaving 7 bases between them. Donors were healthy HIV-negative adults without recent acute infections or vaccinations. Into CD45RA+ naive and CD45RA-negative memory subsets, the CD4+ cells were split. J is TRBJ1-1 and V is TRBV5-1, with unresolved D. Specimen: naive CD4+ T cells sorted from blood. Subset noted: CD45RA+ positively selected. The receptor was derived from a man between 25 and 39 years old in good health. The CDR3 nucleotides are TGCGCCAGCAGCTTGGGGGGTTTCACTGAAGCTTTCTTT. Its protein is CASSLGGFTEAFF.